The TCR beta chain described here comes from a study of blood T cell repertoires in COVID-19. Study-wide context: Donors in the United States, Italy and Spain gave samples during acute or convalescent COVID-19. Nucleic acid was either cDNA or gDNA, and it came from T cells, B-cell-depleted T cells, or PBMCs.

This clone was found many times. V gave up 1 base and J gave up 5 bases, with 8 bases separating them. The CDR3 length is 13 residues. CDR1 is MNHNS, CDR2 SASEGT, per germline. The authors' processing: Amplified reference gene primers provided the basis for estimating nucleated cell counts. Generated by immunoSEQ multiplex PCR, the TCRdb table keeps only in-frame clones and is missing some. Clone size and the V and J calls come from that table; the DNA yielded D and trimming. This table has about 280,000 clones, roughly 90% appearing once. V is TRBV6-1 and J is TRBJ1-2; tentative D call: TRBD1 (5 bases). This TCR was sampled from a woman aged 45 to 65 who had recovered from COVID-19. Source material: peripheral blood. The CDR3 DNA follows: TGTGCCAGCAGTGAAGTCCCAGGGTATGGCTACACCTTC. Protein: CASSEVPGYGYTF.